This T cell receptor (beta chain) emerged from a study of Ad26.COV2.S vaccination and SARS-CoV-2 variants. Background on the study: The Ad26.COV2.S arm of the COV1001 trial was where the donor was placed. Ad26.COV2.S given intramuscularly, once or twice 56 days apart. Study results and limitations: Compared with placebo recipients, vaccine recipients had higher spike-specific TCR breadth. Measurement of non-spike TCR breadth gave similar results in vaccine and placebo recipients.

Comment on this clone: Its specificity is not known.

Measured with immunoSEQ multiplex PCR; TCRdb has only the in-frame clones, and not every one. Altogether more than 400,000 clones are present, approximately 90% being singletons, with the ten largest covering about 1.7%. Described treatment: 19 received Ad26.COV2.S at low or high dose, single or two shots; 5 received placebo; per-sample allocation not given. Vaccine and placebo recipients were sampled on day 63 after the first injection. The origin of this receptor is a person aged 18-60 years who received the Ad26.COV2.S COVID-19 vaccine or a placebo. This sample comprised peripheral blood, obtained in a trial of Ad26.COV2.S vaccine versus placebo.

Here the CDR3 DNA reads TGCGCCAGTTCCCCACTGACAGCAGCCTACAATGAGCAGTTCTTC. Translation: CASSPLTAAYNEQFF. The genes are TRBV10-1 and TRBJ2-1, with TRBD1 as a possible D gene (5 bases). With 9 bases removed from V and 2 bases from J, the gap between germline ends came to 17 bases. CDR3 length equals 15 residues. CDR1 and CDR2 (germline): WNHNN, SYGVQD (reference sequence).